The sequence of this T cell receptor beta chain was determined in a study of shared clonotypes between healthy human individuals. Deep-level running was used for the assay. Some clones are missing from TCRdb's copy, which holds only in-frame ones; the method was immunoSEQ multiplex PCR. Found here are over 950,000 clones, approximately 77% of them singletons; the top ten hold more than 0.85%. Healthy HIV-negative adults without recent acute infections or vaccinations served as donors. The sequencing sample was made of memory CD4+ T cells from PBMCs. Subset denoted: CD45RA-negative fraction. The sequence came from a man aged 18 to 29 in good health. Some clones in this sample may be carry-over from other donors' samples.

This CDR3 is CASSLIRGLYGYTF. CDR3 in DNA: TGTGCCAGCAGTCTAATTCGGGGGCTTTACGGCTACACCTTC. This chain joins TRBV28 and TRBJ1-2, with D tentatively TRBD1 (6 bases). The CDR3 runs 14 residues. The ends were cut back, 5 bases at V and 8 bases at J, with 18 bases in the middle. The germline V gene has CDR1 MDHEN and CDR2 SYDVKM.